The T cell receptor beta chain under discussion was sequenced for a study of CD8 T cells in ankylosing spondylitis. Study-wide results and limits: Seemingly distinctive of ankylosing spondylitis blood was a TCR beta motif formed by eight highly homologous variants.

About this clonotype: Its antigen is still unknown.

One entry per CDR3 protein, called by TCRdb with MiXCR from the 5' RACE reads. The repertoire holds 220,000 or so distinct CDR3 sequences, approximately 16% seen once, with about 42% in the top ten. The sample was blood, either unsorted or a sorted T cell fraction (not recorded which). This clonotype originated in a male donor with ankylosing spondylitis.

In DNA form, the CDR3 reads TGCGCCAGCAGCCAAGAAGGTGGAGGTTACAATGAGCAGTTCTTC. It encodes CASSQEGGGYNEQFF. The rearrangement uses TRBV4-1 and TRBJ2-1, with a weak D call TRBD2 (5 bases). V was trimmed by 0 bases and J by 4 bases, leaving 10 bases between them. Germline V gene data show CDR1 as MGHRA and CDR2 as YSYEKL. This CDR3 spans 15 amino acids.